This TCR beta chain was observed in a study of blood T cell repertoires in COVID-19. The study recruited people aged 18 to 89 years across roughly 23 US areas. As processed by the authors: Amplifying reference gene primers gave estimates of nucleated cell counts. Clones were read by immunoSEQ multiplex PCR, and TCRdb kept only the in-frame ones, dropping some. The V and J calls and clone size were taken over from that table, and D and trimming were inferred from the DNA. The sample lists about 180,000 clones; more than 70% were seen once. CDR3 length: 15 amino acids. Germline CDR1 is SEHNR and CDR2 is FQNEAQ (reference sequence). V lost 2 bases and J 10 bases, leaving 15 bases between the germline ends.

The gene calls are TRBV7-9 and TRBJ1-6, with TRBD1 as a possible D gene (5 bases). Sequences were obtained from PBMCs or T cells enriched from blood (not recorded which). This TCR derives from a man aged 60-69 years who had recovered from COVID-19. The CDR3, as DNA: TGTGCCAGCAGCTTACTTCGTCAGGGAGGGTCACCCCTCCACTTT. This sequence encodes CASSLLRQGGSPLHF.